The sequence of this T cell receptor (beta chain) was determined in a study of monozygotic twins with inflammatory bowel disease. The CDR3 has 17 residues. Germline V lookup: CDR1 ENHRY, CDR2 SYGVKD. Following a re-call of the 5' RACE reads, TCRdb has one entry per CDR3 protein and lacks DNA. This table holds 300,000 to 400,000 distinct CDR3 sequences. The sequencing sample was made of blood. The TCR comes from a human donor with ulcerative colitis or Crohn's disease, or a healthy co-twin of an affected twin (not recorded which). The chain employs TRBV10-3 and TRBJ1-5; without DNA, the TCRdb call of TRBD1 cannot be checked. The CDR3 loop is CAISVGTGRSSNQPQHF.